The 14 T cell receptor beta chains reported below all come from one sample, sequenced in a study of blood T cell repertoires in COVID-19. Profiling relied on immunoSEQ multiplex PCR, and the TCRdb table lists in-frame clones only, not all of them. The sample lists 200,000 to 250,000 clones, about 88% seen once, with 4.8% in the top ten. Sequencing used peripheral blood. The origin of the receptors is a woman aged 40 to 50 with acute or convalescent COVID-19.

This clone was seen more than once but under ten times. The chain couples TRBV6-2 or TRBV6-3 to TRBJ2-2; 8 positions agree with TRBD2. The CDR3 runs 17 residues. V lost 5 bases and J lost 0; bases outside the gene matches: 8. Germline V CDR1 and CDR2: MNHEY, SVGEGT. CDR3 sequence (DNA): TGTGCCAGCAGTCCGGGACTAGGCCGATCGAACACCGGGGAGCTGTTTTTT. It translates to CASSPGLGRSNTGELFF.

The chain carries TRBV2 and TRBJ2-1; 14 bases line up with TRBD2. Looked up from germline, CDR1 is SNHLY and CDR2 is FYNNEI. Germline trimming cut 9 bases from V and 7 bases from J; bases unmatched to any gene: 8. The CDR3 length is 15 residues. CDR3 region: CASVEGLAGENEQFF. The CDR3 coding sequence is TGTGCCAGTGTCGAGGGACTAGCGGGAGAAAATGAGCAGTTCTTC.

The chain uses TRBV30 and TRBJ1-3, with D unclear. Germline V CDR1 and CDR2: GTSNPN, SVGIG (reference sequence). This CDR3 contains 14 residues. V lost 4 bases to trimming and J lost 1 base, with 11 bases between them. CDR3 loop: CAWTNGKSGNTIYF. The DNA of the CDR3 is TGTGCCTGGACTAACGGTAAATCTGGAAACACCATATATTTT.

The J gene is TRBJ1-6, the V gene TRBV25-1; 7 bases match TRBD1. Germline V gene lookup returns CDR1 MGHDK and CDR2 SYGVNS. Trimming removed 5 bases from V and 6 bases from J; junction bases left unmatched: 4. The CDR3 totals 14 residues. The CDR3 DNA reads TGTGCCAGCAGTCCCGGGACAGTTAATTCACCCCTCCACTTT. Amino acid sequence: CASSPGTVNSPLHF.

CDR3 in amino acids: CASSSRKTGPSSPLHF. CDR3 DNA sequence: TGTGCCAGTAGTTCCCGAAAGACAGGGCCCAGCTCACCCCTCCACTTT. J is TRBJ1-6 and V is TRBV19; 7 nucleotides align to TRBD1. With 5 bases clipped from V and 10 bases from J, the junction kept 14 bases outside the gene matches. The CDR3 is 16 residues long. Germline lookup yields CDR1 LNHDA and CDR2 SQIVND (reference sequence).

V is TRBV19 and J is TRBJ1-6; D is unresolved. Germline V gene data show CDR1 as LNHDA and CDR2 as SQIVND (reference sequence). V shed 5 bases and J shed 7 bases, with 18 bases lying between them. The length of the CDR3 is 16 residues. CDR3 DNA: TGTGCCAGTAGTCCGCGGTGGCCGACGGAAAATTCACCCCTCCACTTT. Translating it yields CASSPRWPTENSPLHF.

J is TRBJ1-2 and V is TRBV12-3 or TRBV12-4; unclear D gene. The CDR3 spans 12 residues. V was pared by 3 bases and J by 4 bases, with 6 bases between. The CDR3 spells CASSFSSYGYTF. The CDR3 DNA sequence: TGTGCCAGCAGTTTTAGCAGCTATGGCTACACCTTC.

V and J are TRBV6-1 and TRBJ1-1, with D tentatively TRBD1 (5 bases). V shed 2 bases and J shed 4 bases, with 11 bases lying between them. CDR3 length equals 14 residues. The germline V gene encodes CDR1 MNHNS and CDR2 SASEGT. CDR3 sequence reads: CASSELGASTEAFF. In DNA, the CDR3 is TGTGCCAGCAGTGAATTAGGGGCAAGCACTGAAGCTTTCTTT.

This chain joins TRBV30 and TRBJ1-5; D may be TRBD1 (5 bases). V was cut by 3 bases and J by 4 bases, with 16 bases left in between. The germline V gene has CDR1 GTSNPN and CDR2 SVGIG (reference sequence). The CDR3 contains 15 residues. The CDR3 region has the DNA TGTGCCTGGAGCGTCGTGGGGGGTCCGAATCAGCCCCAGCATTTT. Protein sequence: CAWSVVGGPNQPQHF. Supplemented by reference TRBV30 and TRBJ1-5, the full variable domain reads SQTIHQWPATLVQPVGSPLSLECTVEGTSNPNLYWYRQAAGRGLQLLFYSVGIGQISSEVPQNLSASRPQDRQFILSSKKLLLSDSGFYLCAWSVVGGPNQPQHFGDGTRLSIL.

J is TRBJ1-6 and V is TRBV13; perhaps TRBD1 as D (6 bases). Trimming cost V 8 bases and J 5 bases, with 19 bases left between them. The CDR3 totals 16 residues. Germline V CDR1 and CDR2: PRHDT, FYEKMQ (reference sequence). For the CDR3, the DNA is TGTGCCAGCGGTTATACAAGGGACACAAATAATTCACCCCTCCACTTT. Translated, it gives CASGYTRDTNNSPLHF.

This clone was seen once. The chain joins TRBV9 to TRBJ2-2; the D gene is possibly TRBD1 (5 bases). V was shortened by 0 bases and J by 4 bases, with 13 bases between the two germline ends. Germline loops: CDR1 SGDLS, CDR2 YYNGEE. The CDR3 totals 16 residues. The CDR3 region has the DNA TGTGCCAGCAGCGTAGACCCAGGGATGCGCACCGGGGAGCTGTTTTTT. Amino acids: CASSVDPGMRTGELFF.

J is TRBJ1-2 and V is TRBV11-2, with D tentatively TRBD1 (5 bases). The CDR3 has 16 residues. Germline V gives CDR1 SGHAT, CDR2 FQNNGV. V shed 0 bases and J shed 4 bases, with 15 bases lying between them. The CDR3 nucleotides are TGTGCCAGCAGCTTAGAAGGCATAGGGGTAGTCTATGGCTACACCTTC. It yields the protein CASSLEGIGVVYGYTF.

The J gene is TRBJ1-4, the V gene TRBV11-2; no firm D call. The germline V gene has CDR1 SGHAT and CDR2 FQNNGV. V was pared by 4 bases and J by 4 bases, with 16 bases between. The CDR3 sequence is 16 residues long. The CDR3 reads CASSSSLGRLNEKLFF. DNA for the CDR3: TGTGCCAGCAGCTCCTCCCTGGGTCGACTTAATGAAAAACTGTTTTTT. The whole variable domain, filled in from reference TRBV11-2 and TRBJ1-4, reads EAGVAQSPRYKIIEKRQSVAFWCNPISGHATLYWYQQILGQGPKLLIQFQNNGVVDDSQLPKDRFSAERLKGVDSTLKIQPAKLEDSAVYLCASSSSLGRLNEKLFFGSGTQLSVL.

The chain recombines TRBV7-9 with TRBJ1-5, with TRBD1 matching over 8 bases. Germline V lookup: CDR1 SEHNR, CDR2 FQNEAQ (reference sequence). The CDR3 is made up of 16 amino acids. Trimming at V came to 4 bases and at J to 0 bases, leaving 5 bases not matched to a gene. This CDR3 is CASSWGQAGSNQPQHF. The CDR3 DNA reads TGTGCCAGCAGCTGGGGACAGGCCGGTAGCAATCAGCCCCAGCATTTT.